The 6 T cell receptor beta chains presented below share a single source sample, sequenced in a study of blood T cell repertoires in COVID-19. Profiling relied on immunoSEQ multiplex PCR, and the TCRdb table lists in-frame clones only, not all of them. The table has approximately 300,000 clones, about 82% seen once. The sample taken for sequencing was peripheral blood. The receptors were sampled from a woman aged 45-65 years with acute or convalescent COVID-19.

This chain joins TRBV7-3 and TRBJ2-6; 7 positions match TRBD1. The trim removed 5 bases at V and 0 bases at J, leaving 10 bases unmatched. Germline CDR1 is SGHTA and CDR2 is FQGTGA. The CDR3 runs 18 residues. CDR3 in amino acids: CASSRVTGQSSGANVLTF. CDR3 DNA sequence: TGTGCCAGCAGCAGAGTGACAGGGCAGAGCTCTGGGGCCAACGTCCTGACTTTC. Based on the CDR3 plus reference TRBV7-3 and TRBJ2-6, the full variable domain is GAGVSQTPSNKVTEKGKYVELRCDPISGHTALYWYRQSLGQGPEFLIYFQGTGAADDSGLPNDRFFAVRPEGSVSTLKIQRTERGDSAVYLCASSRVTGQSSGANVLTFGAGSRLTVL.

V is TRBV5-1 and J is TRBJ2-7; the match to TRBD1 covers 9 bases. This CDR3 is built from 14 residues. CDR1 and CDR2 from the germline V gene are SGHRS and YFSETQ. V gave up 2 bases and J gave up 6 bases; unmatched junction bases: 6. CDR3: CASSFGQGSGEQYF. As DNA, the CDR3 is TGCGCCAGCAGCTTCGGACAGGGGTCGGGCGAGCAGTACTTC. Complete variable domain (other parts from reference TRBV5-1 and TRBJ2-7): KAGVTQTPRYLIKTRGQQVTLSCSPISGHRSVSWYQQTPGQGLQFLFEYFSETQRNKGNFPGRFSGRQFSNSRSEMNVSTLELGDSALYLCASSFGQGSGEQYFGPGTRLTVT.

This sequence joins TRBV2 and TRBJ2-7; D gene ambiguous. The germline CDR1 and CDR2 sequences are SNHLY and FYNNEI. The CDR3 sequence is 14 residues long. Deletions cut 3 bases from V and 6 bases from J, with 15 bases between. This CDR3 reads CASSEEQFMFEQYF. The DNA of the CDR3 is TGTGCCAGCAGTGAGGAGCAGTTTATGTTCGAGCAGTACTTC.

The gene calls are TRBV3-1 (or the pseudogene TRBV3-2) and TRBJ2-1; 8 bases are shared with TRBD2. This CDR3 has 16 residues. Trimming removed 4 bases from V and 6 bases from J; junction bases left unmatched: 11. Looked up from germline, CDR1 is LGHDT and CDR2 is YNNKEL (reference sequence). This chain's CDR3 is CASSPHSSGPGNEQFF. DNA of the CDR3: TGTGCCAGCAGCCCGCATTCTAGCGGGCCGGGCAATGAGCAGTTCTTC.

J is TRBJ2-5 and V is TRBV30; D is possibly TRBD1 (6 bases). CDR3 length equals 15 residues. CDR1 and CDR2 (germline): GTSNPN, SVGIG (reference sequence). Trimming shortened V by 2 bases and J by 1 base, and 14 bases separated the two germline ends. DNA of the CDR3: TGTGCCTGGAGTCTCCTAGGGGGAGTCCAAGAGACCCAGTACTTC. The encoded protein is CAWSLLGGVQETQYF.

The chain carries TRBV20-1 and TRBJ2-7, with TRBD2 as a possible D gene (5 bases). Germline values: CDR1 DFQATT, CDR2 SNEGSKA (reference sequence). V was trimmed by 3 bases and J by 3 bases, leaving 9 bases between them. The CDR3 consists of 12 residues. CDR3: CSASGRYYEQYF. CDR3 bases: TGCAGTGCTAGTGGGAGATACTACGAGCAGTACTTC.